This is a list of T cell receptor beta chains from one sample in a study of human T cells and chemical hapten exposure. TCRdb reanalysed the RACE reads using MiXCR and keeps one entry per CDR3 protein. The repertoire includes more than 100,000 distinct CDR3 sequences, roughly 14% of them detected once, and roughly 2.8% sits in the top ten. The sample consisted of whole blood, taken in connection with sensitization to the hapten diphenylcyclopropenone (DPC). All receptors derive from a woman aged 18-29 years with alopecia areata. Some clones in this sample may be carry-over from other donors' samples. Both conserved end residues are part of each CDR3. A D gene is named only where the DNA matches it firmly. Not all rows give a size; the values are once, few, many and, for expanded clones, a class.

-	TRBV10-3	TRBJ2-5	once	CAISEISIETQYF	TGTGCCATCAGTGAGATAAGCATAGAGACCCAGTACTTC
TRBD1	TRBV7-9	TRBJ1-2	-	CASSLSQGAGYTF	TGTGCCAGCAGCTTATCACAGGGGGCTGGCTACACCTTC
TRBD1	TRBV5-4	TRBJ2-1	-	CASSLGRDRVSSEQFF	TGTGCCAGCAGCTTGGGCCGGGACAGGGTTTCTAGTGAGCAGTTCTTC
TRBD1	TRBV7-9	TRBJ1-2	-	CASIAVGTVYGYTF	TGTGCCAGCATCGCGGTGGGGACAGTCTATGGCTACACCTTC
TRBD1	TRBV5-6	TRBJ2-2	-	CASSFPGTGNTGELFF	TGTGCCAGCAGCTTCCCCGGGACAGGGAACACCGGGGAGCTGTTTTTT
TRBD1	TRBV6-2/TRBV6-3	TRBJ1-5	-	CASSSTGYGNQPQHF	TGTGCCAGCAGTTCGACAGGGTATGGCAATCAGCCCCAGCATTTT
TRBD1	TRBV20-1	TRBJ2-7	few	CSAYPGTGGEQYF	TGCAGTGCTTACCCGGGAACAGGGGGCGAGCAGTACTTC
-	TRBV7-2	TRBJ1-5	few	CASSLDTGGSNQPQHF	TGTGCCAGCAGCTTAGATACTGGGGGTAGCAATCAGCCCCAGCATTTT
-	TRBV2	TRBJ1-3	few	CASSEGSLYSGNTIYF	TGTGCCAGCAGTGAAGGATCTCTTTACTCTGGAAACACCATATATTTT
-	TRBV18	TRBJ2-2	-	CASPAVLGKNTGELFF	TGTGCCAGCCCCGCCGTGCTCGGCAAGAACACCGGGGAGCTGTTTTTT
-	TRBV6-6	TRBJ1-2	-	CASRLAGADNYGYTF	TGTGCCAGCAGGCTAGCAGGGGCTGACAACTATGGCTACACCTTC
TRBD1	TRBV12-3/TRBV12-4	TRBJ2-2	few	CASTGGGTGITGELFF	TGTGCCAGCACCGGAGGGGGGACAGGGATAACCGGGGAGCTGTTTTTT
-	TRBV4-3	TRBJ2-7	many	CASSQDRRTVMYF	TGCGCCAGCAGCCAAGATAGGAGGACAGTCATGTACTTC
-	TRBV7-9	TRBJ2-7	many	CASSRDTSYEQYF	TGTGCCAGCAGCAGGGATACCTCCTACGAGCAGTACTTC
TRBD1	TRBV4-3	TRBJ2-1	-	CASSQDEGQGAGNEQFF	TGCGCCAGCAGCCAAGATGAAGGACAGGGGGCTGGGAATGAGCAGTTCTTC
TRBD2	TRBV29-1	TRBJ2-5	-	CSVEPLATQETQYF	TGCAGCGTTGAACCACTAGCGACCCAAGAGACCCAGTACTTC
-	TRBV11-2	TRBJ1-2	many	CASSFSGSNYGYTF	TGTGCCAGCAGCTTTTCAGGCAGCAACTATGGCTACACCTTC
-	TRBV18	TRBJ2-6	-	CASSPDRVSGANVLTF	TGTGCCAGCTCACCCGACAGAGTCTCGGGGGCCAACGTCCTGACTTTC
-	TRBV4-3	TRBJ1-4	few	CASSQAEGGLNEKLFF	TGCGCCAGCAGCCAAGCGGAGGGTGGACTTAATGAAAAACTGTTTTTT
-	TRBV6-4	TRBJ2-6	many	CASSDGTSGANVLTF	TGTGCCAGCAGTGATGGTACCTCTGGGGCCAACGTCCTGACTTTC
-	TRBV7-9	TRBJ2-2	-	CASSPGHTNTGELFF	TGTGCCAGCAGCCCGGGACACACAAACACCGGGGAGCTGTTTTTT
TRBD2	TRBV27	TRBJ2-7	few	CASSVSGGGLVEQYF	TGTGCCAGCAGTGTTAGCGGGGGGGGACTCGTCGAGCAGTACTTC
TRBD2	TRBV5-1	TRBJ2-5	few	CASSLGLAGGSLAETQYF	TGCGCCAGCAGCTTGGGACTAGCGGGGGGGTCCCTCGCGGAGACCCAGTACTTC
TRBD1	TRBV6-2/TRBV6-3	TRBJ1-5	few	CASSRLGQGPGNQPQHF	TGTGCCAGCAGCCGACTGGGACAGGGTCCAGGCAATCAGCCCCAGCATTTT
TRBD2	TRBV6-6	TRBJ2-1	-	CASKIQRGGENEQFF	TGTGCCAGCAAAATTCAGCGGGGGGGTGAGAATGAGCAGTTCTTC
-	TRBV12-3/TRBV12-4	TRBJ1-1	few	CASSFPNSEFEAFF	TGTGCCAGCAGTTTCCCCAATTCTGAGTTTGAAGCTTTCTTT
TRBD1	TRBV28	TRBJ1-6	few	CASSRRTGQPNSPLHF	TGTGCCAGCAGTAGGCGGACAGGGCAACCAAATTCACCCCTCCACTTT
-	TRBV9	TRBJ1-3	many	CASSVVDGGNTIYF	TGTGCCAGCAGCGTAGTTGACGGGGGAAACACCATATATTTT
TRBD2	TRBV7-9	TRBJ2-1	-	CASSLGVSGAGGRNEQFF	TGTGCCAGCAGCTTAGGCGTCTCTGGAGCGGGGGGGCGGAATGAGCAGTTCTTC
-	TRBV5-1	TRBJ2-2	few	CASSLEPTGELFF	TGCGCCAGCAGCTTGGAGCCAACCGGGGAGCTGTTTTTT
-	TRBV7-2	TRBJ2-4	few	CASSEQGTLAKNIQYF	TGTGCCAGCAGCGAACAGGGGACTCTAGCCAAAAACATTCAGTACTTC
-	TRBV7-2	TRBJ2-1	few	CASSFLNRDNEQFF	TGTGCCAGCAGCTTTCTTAACAGGGACAATGAGCAGTTCTTC
-	TRBV12-3/TRBV12-4	TRBJ1-1	few	CASSLLVSSEAFF	TGTGCCAGCAGTTTACTCGTTTCCTCTGAAGCTTTCTTT
-	TRBV11-2	TRBJ2-1	many	CASSARGIEQFF	TGTGCCAGCAGCGCCAGGGGTATAGAGCAGTTCTTC
-	TRBV30	TRBJ1-1	many	CAWSVYGRGYAFF	TGTGCCTGGAGTGTATATGGTCGTGGGTACGCTTTCTTT
-	TRBV7-8	TRBJ2-4	-	CASSQGQVGGIQYF	TGTGCCAGCAGCCAAGGACAGGTGGGAGGCATTCAGTACTTC
TRBD1	TRBV29-1	TRBJ2-3	-	CSAPTGGFRDTQYF	TGCAGCGCCCCGACAGGGGGCTTTCGAGATACGCAGTATTTT
-	TRBV4-1	TRBJ2-2	-	CASSQVPGLANTGELFF	TGCGCCAGCAGCCAAGTGCCGGGCCTAGCGAACACCGGGGAGCTGTTTTTT
-	TRBV7-9	TRBJ2-5	few	CASSSLGAQETQYF	TGTGCCAGCAGCTCCCTGGGGGCCCAAGAGACCCAGTACTTC
-	TRBV4-3	TRBJ2-7	-	CASSQDQRGNYEQYF	TGCGCCAGCAGCCAAGATCAACGGGGGAACTACGAGCAGTACTTC
-	TRBV9	TRBJ1-1	-	CASSEGWLGRTEAFF	TGTGCCAGCAGCGAGGGGTGGTTAGGGAGGACTGAAGCTTTCTTT
-	TRBV9	TRBJ2-6	few	CASSVEAGASGANVLTF	TGTGCCAGCAGCGTAGAAGCAGGGGCCTCTGGGGCCAACGTCCTGACTTTC
-	TRBV7-2	TRBJ2-4	many	CASSLAWQGRGSAKNIQYF	TGTGCCAGCAGCTTAGCGTGGCAGGGAAGAGGCTCGGCCAAAAACATTCAGTACTTC
-	TRBV4-3	TRBJ2-1	few	CASSQDTSSYNEQFF	TGCGCCAGCAGCCAAGATACTTCCTCCTACAATGAGCAGTTCTTC
-	TRBV20-1	TRBJ2-3	-	CSAGDGSSTDTQYF	TGCAGTGCTGGGGACGGCTCTAGCACAGATACGCAGTATTTT
-	TRBV11-2	TRBJ1-3	-	CASSLVWTLSSGNTIYF	TGTGCCAGCAGCTTAGTGTGGACGCTTAGCTCTGGAAACACCATATATTTT
-	TRBV2	TRBJ1-5	few	CASSDSGARNQPQHF	TGTGCCAGCAGTGATTCCGGGGCGCGGAATCAGCCCCAGCATTTT
-	TRBV19	TRBJ1-5	many	CASSIQGRYQPQHF	TGTGCCAGTAGTATTCAGGGTCGATATCAGCCCCAGCATTTT
-	TRBV6-5	TRBJ1-4	few	CASSYLSGEKLFF	TGTGCCAGCAGTTACTTGTCAGGGGAAAAACTGTTTTTT
-	TRBV9	TRBJ2-7	few	CASSAGTNYEQYF	TGTGCCAGCAGCGCCGGGACAAACTACGAGCAGTACTTC
-	TRBV6-6	TRBJ2-5	-	CASSSEYQETQYF	TGTGCCAGCAGTAGCGAGTACCAAGAGACCCAGTACTTC
-	TRBV11-2	TRBJ2-3	-	CASSEGATDTQYF	TGTGCCAGCAGCGAGGGAGCAACAGATACGCAGTATTTT
-	TRBV19	TRBJ2-4	-	CASSMGDIQYF	TGTGCCAGCAGCATGGGGGACATTCAGTACTTC
-	TRBV20-1	TRBJ2-7	-	CSAREALSQNEQYF	TGCAGTGCTAGAGAGGCTCTGTCCCAGAACGAGCAGTACTTC
-	TRBV6-6	TRBJ2-3	few	CASILGGSTDTQYF	TGTGCCAGCATCCTGGGGGGTAGCACAGATACGCAGTATTTT
TRBD1	TRBV18	TRBJ2-7	few	CASSPLRAGGTYEQYF	TGTGCCAGCTCACCATTAAGGGCAGGGGGAACCTACGAGCAGTACTTC